This is a list of T cell receptor beta chains from one sample in a study of beta chain features in type 1 diabetes. Sequencing was performed with immunoSEQ multiplex PCR; in TCRdb, only in-frame clones are kept and a portion is missing. This table holds fewer than 400,000 clones, 7% to 9% found once. Sequences were obtained from central memory CD4+ T cells from blood. The source is a young woman in good health. Both conserved end residues are part of each CDR3. A D gene is named only where the DNA matches it firmly. Some rows mark clone size as missing; the rest say once, few, many or name a class of expanded clone.

V gene: TRBV6-5
clone size: few
J gene: TRBJ2-5
D gene: TRBD2
CDR3 protein: CASAPSTSGQETQYF
CDR3 DNA: TGTGCCAGCGCCCCATCGACTAGCGGGCAAGAGACCCAGTACTTC

V gene: TRBV2
clone size: few
J gene: TRBJ1-5
D gene: .
CDR3 protein: CASSLTEPGAQHF
CDR3 DNA: TGTGCCAGCAGTCTGACAGAGCCGGGGGCCCAGCATTTT

V gene: TRBV6-5
clone size: few
J gene: TRBJ2-1
D gene: .
CDR3 protein: CASSLGRTRYNEQFF
CDR3 DNA: TGTGCCAGCAGTTTAGGGAGGACCAGATACAATGAGCAGTTCTTC

V gene: TRBV28
clone size: .
J gene: TRBJ2-5
D gene: TRBD2
CDR3 protein: CASYGGQETQYF
CDR3 DNA: TGTGCCAGCTACGGGGGGCAAGAGACCCAGTACTTC

V gene: TRBV29-1
clone size: .
J gene: TRBJ2-1
D gene: TRBD2
CDR3 protein: CSVVEREVYNEQFF
CDR3 DNA: TGCAGCGTTGTCGAGCGGGAGGTCTACAATGAGCAGTTCTTC

V gene: TRBV6-5
clone size: .
J gene: TRBJ1-5
D gene: .
CDR3 protein: CASSYLVNQPQHF
CDR3 DNA: TGTGCCAGCAGTTACTTAGTTAATCAGCCCCAGCATTTT

V gene: TRBV5-1
clone size: .
J gene: TRBJ2-7
D gene: TRBD2
CDR3 protein: CASSLGLAGGEQYF
CDR3 DNA: TGCGCCAGCAGCTTGGGGCTAGCGGGAGGCGAGCAGTACTTC

V gene: TRBV28
clone size: .
J gene: TRBJ1-4
D gene: .
CDR3 protein: CASSASVLAREKLFF
CDR3 DNA: TGTGCCAGCAGTGCCTCAGTGTTGGCACGGGAAAAACTGTTTTTT

V gene: TRBV10-3
clone size: .
J gene: TRBJ2-3
D gene: .
CDR3 protein: CAISESIYTQYF
CDR3 DNA: TGTGCCATCAGTGAGTCGATTTATACGCAGTATTTT

V gene: TRBV20-1
clone size: once
J gene: TRBJ2-1
D gene: .
CDR3 protein: CSAQQLHEQFF
CDR3 DNA: TGCAGTGCACAGCAGCTCCATGAGCAGTTCTTC

V gene: TRBV19
clone size: .
J gene: TRBJ2-2
D gene: .
CDR3 protein: CASNTGFSTGELFF
CDR3 DNA: TGTGCCAGCAACACAGGGTTCAGCACCGGGGAGCTGTTTTTT

V gene: TRBV4-2
clone size: .
J gene: TRBJ1-3
D gene: .
CDR3 protein: CASSQRINSGNTIYF
CDR3 DNA: TGTGCCAGCAGCCAGCGAATTAACTCTGGAAACACCATATATTTT

V gene: TRBV5-1
clone size: .
J gene: TRBJ2-5
D gene: TRBD2
CDR3 protein: CASRRAALAGETQYF
CDR3 DNA: TGCGCCAGCAGACGGGCGGCGCTAGCGGGAGAGACCCAGTACTTC

V gene: TRBV28
clone size: many
J gene: TRBJ2-4
D gene: .
CDR3 protein: CASSLWGDIQYF
CDR3 DNA: TGTGCCAGCAGTTTATGGGGGGACATTCAGTACTTC

V gene: TRBV7-9
clone size: .
J gene: TRBJ1-4
D gene: .
CDR3 protein: CASSLGQSGEKLFF
CDR3 DNA: TGTGCCAGCAGCTTAGGGCAGTCTGGGGAAAAACTGTTTTTT

V gene: TRBV21-1
clone size: .
J gene: TRBJ1-2
D gene: .
CDR3 protein: CASRGQEGDYTF
CDR3 DNA: TGTGCCAGCAGAGGACAGGAAGGGGACTACACCTTC

V gene: TRBV4-2
clone size: .
J gene: TRBJ2-1
D gene: TRBD1
CDR3 protein: CASSQDGTGGRNEQFF
CDR3 DNA: TGTGCCAGCAGCCAAGATGGGACAGGGGGCAGGAATGAGCAGTTCTTC

V gene: TRBV7-9
clone size: few
J gene: TRBJ2-5
D gene: TRBD2
CDR3 protein: CASRSASGSGETQYF
CDR3 DNA: TGTGCCAGCAGGTCAGCTAGCGGGAGTGGGGAGACCCAGTACTTC

V gene: TRBV4-2
clone size: .
J gene: TRBJ2-2
D gene: .
CDR3 protein: CASSQQINTGELFF
CDR3 DNA: TGTGCCAGCAGCCAGCAGATCAACACCGGGGAGCTGTTTTTT

V gene: TRBV29-1
clone size: few
J gene: TRBJ1-5
D gene: .
CDR3 protein: CSALPGFDQPQHF
CDR3 DNA: TGCAGCGCCCTGCCAGGGTTTGATCAGCCCCAGCATTTT

V gene: TRBV4-2
clone size: few
J gene: TRBJ1-2
D gene: .
CDR3 protein: CASSQESRQGYGYTF
CDR3 DNA: TGTGCCAGCAGCCAAGAATCTCGGCAGGGCTATGGCTACACCTTC

V gene: TRBV29-1
clone size: few
J gene: TRBJ2-7
D gene: .
CDR3 protein: CSAETLRDGYYEQYF
CDR3 DNA: TGCAGCGCCGAGACGCTCCGGGACGGATACTACGAGCAGTACTTC

V gene: TRBV28
clone size: .
J gene: TRBJ2-3
D gene: .
CDR3 protein: CASSSGRSTQYF
CDR3 DNA: TGTGCCAGCAGTTCCGGTCGGTCGACGCAGTATTTT

V gene: TRBV28
clone size: .
J gene: TRBJ2-7
D gene: .
CDR3 protein: CASSSPTDSSHFYEQYF
CDR3 DNA: TGTGCCAGCAGTTCCCCGACTGACAGCTCCCACTTCTACGAGCAGTACTTC

V gene: TRBV7-2
clone size: .
J gene: TRBJ2-7
D gene: TRBD2
CDR3 protein: CASSLTGTKSYEQYF
CDR3 DNA: TGTGCCAGCAGCCTAACCGGGACTAAATCCTACGAGCAGTACTTC

V gene: TRBV6-5
clone size: .
J gene: TRBJ2-7
D gene: .
CDR3 protein: CASSLQRRSYEQYF
CDR3 DNA: TGTGCCAGCAGTTTACAGCGGCGCTCCTACGAGCAGTACTTC

V gene: TRBV28
clone size: few
J gene: TRBJ1-1
D gene: .
CDR3 protein: CASSSPRLLGRGTEAFF
CDR3 DNA: TGTGCCAGCAGTTCCCCTCGTCTTCTAGGACGTGGCACTGAAGCTTTCTTT

V gene: TRBV13
clone size: .
J gene: TRBJ2-3
D gene: TRBD2
CDR3 protein: CASSPGSYSGSADTQYF
CDR3 DNA: TGTGCCAGCAGCCCGGGTTCTTATAGCGGGAGTGCAGATACGCAGTATTTT

V gene: TRBV2
clone size: .
J gene: TRBJ1-6
D gene: .
CDR3 protein: CASRTDNSPLHF
CDR3 DNA: TGTGCCAGCAGGACGGACAATTCACCCCTCCACTTT

V gene: TRBV18
clone size: few
J gene: TRBJ1-1
D gene: .
CDR3 protein: CASSPPEAYTEAFF
CDR3 DNA: TGTGCCAGCTCACCACCGGAGGCTTACACTGAAGCTTTCTTT